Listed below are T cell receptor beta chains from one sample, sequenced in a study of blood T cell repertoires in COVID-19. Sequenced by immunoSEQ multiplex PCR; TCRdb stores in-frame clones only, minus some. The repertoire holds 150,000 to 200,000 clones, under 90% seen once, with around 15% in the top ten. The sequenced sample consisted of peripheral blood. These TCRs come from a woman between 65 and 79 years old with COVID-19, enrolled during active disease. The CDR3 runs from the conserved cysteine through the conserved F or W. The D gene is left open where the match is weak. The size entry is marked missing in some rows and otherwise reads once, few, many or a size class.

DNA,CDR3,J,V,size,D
TGTGCCAGCAGTCCGACAGGGGTAATATCTGGCTACACCTTC,CASSPTGVISGYTF,TRBJ1-2,TRBV27,.,TRBD1
TGCGCCAGCAGCCCGACCCTACTCGGGGAGACCCAGTACTTC,CASSPTLLGETQYF,TRBJ2-5,TRBV5-1,.,.
TGTGCCAGCAGACGTACAGGGGGGAACACCGGGGAGCTGTTTTTT,CASRRTGGNTGELFF,TRBJ2-2,TRBV2,.,TRBD1
TGTGCCTGGAGTGTGGCTAGCGGGACGAATGAGCAGTTCTTC,CAWSVASGTNEQFF,TRBJ2-1,TRBV30,.,TRBD2
TGTGCCAGCAGTTCCTGGGGGGGGATTAGCCAGCCCCAGCATTTT,CASSSWGGISQPQHF,TRBJ1-5,TRBV28,.,.
TGTGCCAGCGGTACGCGAGACAGCTCCTACGAGCAGTACTTC,CASGTRDSSYEQYF,TRBJ2-7,TRBV28,.,.
TGTGCCAGCAGCTTCGGACAGGCTTACACCGGGGAGCTGTTTTTT,CASSFGQAYTGELFF,TRBJ2-2,TRBV7-9,once,TRBD1
TGCGCCAGCAGCTTGGTAGCGGGATCCAATGAGCAGTTCTTC,CASSLVAGSNEQFF,TRBJ2-1,TRBV5-1,.,TRBD2
TGTGCCAGCAGCCAAGAGCTGGGACTTACTGAAGCTTTCTTT,CASSQELGLTEAFF,TRBJ1-1,TRBV14,once,.
TGTGCCAGCAGCGGGGGAGTGAGGAACACTGAAGCTTTCTTT,CASSGGVRNTEAFF,TRBJ1-1,TRBV6-5,.,.
TGCGCCAGCAGCTTGATTCTAGGAAACACCATATATTTT,CASSLILGNTIYF,TRBJ1-3,TRBV5-1,few,.
TGCGCCAGCAGCTTGGAGACAGGGAATCAAGGCGGCTACACCTTC,CASSLETGNQGGYTF,TRBJ1-2,TRBV5-1,.,TRBD1
TGTGCCAGCAGTCTCCCGGCAGATACGCAGTATTTT,CASSLPADTQYF,TRBJ2-3,TRBV6-5,.,.
TGTGCCAGCAGTAGACAGGGGGCTATGAGAGAGACCCAGTACTTC,CASSRQGAMRETQYF,TRBJ2-5,TRBV6-5,.,TRBD1
TGTGCCAGCAGCTTCCCCGAAGTAGCGGAGGGGGAGACCCAGTACTTC,CASSFPEVAEGETQYF,TRBJ2-5,TRBV28,.,.
TGCGCCAGCAGCCTAACAGGTTATGGCTACACCTTC,CASSLTGYGYTF,TRBJ1-2,TRBV5-1,.,.
TGTGCCAGCAGTCGCAGGGTTCTTGGTAATGAAAAACTGTTTTTT,CASSRRVLGNEKLFF,TRBJ1-4,TRBV28,.,.
TGTGCCAGCAGCCGTTCGACAGTTCGTAACTATGGCTACACCTTC,CASSRSTVRNYGYTF,TRBJ1-2,TRBV3-1/TRBV3-2,.,.
TGTGCCAGTAGTACGCCAGGGAGGCCCTACGAGCAGTACTTC,CASSTPGRPYEQYF,TRBJ2-7,TRBV19,.,.
TGTGCCAGCAGCCAGGGGGCTGCTAGCGGGAGGAATGAGCAGTTCTTC,CASSQGAASGRNEQFF,TRBJ2-1,TRBV3-1/TRBV3-2,.,TRBD2
TGTGCCTGTGAGAATGAAAAACTGTTTTTT,CACENEKLFF,TRBJ1-4,TRBV30,.,.
TGTGCCAGCAGCCCGGGACTAGTGTCCACAGATACGCAGTATTTT,CASSPGLVSTDTQYF,TRBJ2-3,TRBV7-9,once,TRBD2
TGTGCCAGCAGCTTAGTTCCCAGGGTGGTTCAGCCCCAGCATTTT,CASSLVPRVVQPQHF,TRBJ1-5,TRBV7-2,.,.
TGTGCCAGCAGTTTTCAGGGGGCAGATCAGCCCCAGCATTTT,CASSFQGADQPQHF,TRBJ1-5,TRBV6-2/TRBV6-3,.,TRBD1
TGTGCCAGCAGCTTACGGCAGGGGGCTGGCTACACCTTC,CASSLRQGAGYTF,TRBJ1-2,TRBV7-2,.,TRBD1
TGTGCCAGCAGCGGGTCGAGCGGGGGGCCTCAAAATGAGCAGTTCTTC,CASSGSSGGPQNEQFF,TRBJ2-1,TRBV9,.,TRBD2
TGTGCCAGCAGCCAAGCGGGAATCTCCTACGAGCAGTACTTC,CASSQAGISYEQYF,TRBJ2-7,TRBV3-1/TRBV3-2,.,.
TGTGCCAGCAGCCCAGTACCTTTGACTAGCGGGAGGGGTAATGAGCAGTTCTTC,CASSPVPLTSGRGNEQFF,TRBJ2-1,TRBV27,few,TRBD2
TGTGCCAGCAGTTCTCCAGGGGCTGCTAATGAAAAACTGTTTTTT,CASSSPGAANEKLFF,TRBJ1-4,TRBV27,.,.
TGTGCCAGCTCACCTACACAGGGGTTGGATTCACCCCTCCACTTT,CASSPTQGLDSPLHF,TRBJ1-6,TRBV18,.,TRBD1
TGTGCCAGTAGTATCGGGACAGGGGGCACTGAAGCTTTCTTT,CASSIGTGGTEAFF,TRBJ1-1,TRBV19,.,TRBD1
TGTGCCTGCCATCCTCGGGGAGGGCTCACTGAAGCTTTCTTT,CACHPRGGLTEAFF,TRBJ1-1,TRBV30,few,.
TGTGCCAGCAGCCCGACAGGATCCTATGGCTACACCTTC,CASSPTGSYGYTF,TRBJ1-2,TRBV7-2,few,.
TGTGCCAGCAGTTACGGACAGATGAACACTGAAGCTTTCTTT,CASSYGQMNTEAFF,TRBJ1-1,TRBV6-5,.,.
TGTGCCAGCAGCTTAGACAGAAACTATGGCTACACCTTC,CASSLDRNYGYTF,TRBJ1-2,TRBV11-2,.,.
TGTGCCAGCAGCTCTCCCCGTCCCGCAACTAATGAAAAACTGTTTTTT,CASSSPRPATNEKLFF,TRBJ1-4,TRBV28,.,.
TGTGCCAGCAGCTTAGTTTTAGAAAAACTGTTTTTT,CASSLVLEKLFF,TRBJ1-4,TRBV7-8,.,.
TGTGCCAGCAGTCCTATAGCGGGAGGGTACGAGCAGTACTTC,CASSPIAGGYEQYF,TRBJ2-7,TRBV6-5,.,TRBD2
TGTGCCACCAGCAGAGCCTACTTCGTTTTCGGGACTAGCGGGGAGGGTGAGCAGTTCTTC,CATSRAYFVFGTSGEGEQFF,TRBJ2-1,TRBV15,.,TRBD2
TGTGCCAGCAGTGTGGCAGGGTCGACCACCGGGGAGCTGTTTTTT,CASSVAGSTTGELFF,TRBJ2-2,TRBV25-1,.,.
TGTGCCAGCAGCTTGGTCGCGGGAGGCCTCTCTGGAAACACCATATATTTT,CASSLVAGGLSGNTIYF,TRBJ1-3,TRBV5-6,.,.
TGCGCCAGCAGGACTCCGGGCGGAACAGGCCCTAATGAAAAACTGTTTTTT,CASRTPGGTGPNEKLFF,TRBJ1-4,TRBV10-2,.,.
TGTGCCAGCAGCGTAGCTAACAGGGTCACTGAAGCTTTCTTT,CASSVANRVTEAFF,TRBJ1-1,TRBV9,.,.
TGTGCCAGCAGCGGAGTTGACAGCTATGGCTACACCTTC,CASSGVDSYGYTF,TRBJ1-2,TRBV28,.,.
TGTGCCAGCACCTACCGCACAGATACGCAGTATTTT,CASTYRTDTQYF,TRBJ2-3,TRBV2,.,.
TGTGCCTGGAGTGAGCCCCCGAACACTGAAGCTTTCTTT,CAWSEPPNTEAFF,TRBJ1-1,TRBV30,.,.
TGTGCCAGTAGTATAGAGACTTGGCGGGCTGGGAACACTGAAGCTTTCTTT,CASSIETWRAGNTEAFF,TRBJ1-1,TRBV19,.,.
TGTGCCAGCAGCGCTAAAGCCCCGTGTCAGCCCCAGCATTTT,CASSAKAPCQPQHF,TRBJ1-5,TRBV21-1,.,.
TGTGCCAGCTCCTGGACAGACGACTATGGCTACACCTTC,CASSWTDDYGYTF,TRBJ1-2,TRBV11-2,.,.
TGTGCCAGCAGTCAAACTAGCGGGAGAGGAGTTGAGCAGTTCTTC,CASSQTSGRGVEQFF,TRBJ2-1,TRBV27,.,TRBD2
TGTGCCAGTATGGGAGGGCATAGCAATCAGCCCCAGCATTTT,CASMGGHSNQPQHF,TRBJ1-5,TRBV19,.,.
TGTGCCAGCAGACGCGGGACAGGGGGAGGTGAGCAGTACTTC,CASRRGTGGGEQYF,TRBJ2-7,TRBV6-5,.,TRBD1
TGTGCCAGCAGCTCCGCGGCCGGTTACGAGCAGTACTTC,CASSSAAGYEQYF,TRBJ2-7,TRBV7-9,many,.
TGTGCCAGCAGTTACTCAGGGACAGGGTACGAGCAGTACTTC,CASSYSGTGYEQYF,TRBJ2-7,TRBV6-6,.,TRBD1
TGTGCCAGCAGCCCGACAGGGAGAAATGGCTACACCTTC,CASSPTGRNGYTF,TRBJ1-2,TRBV7-9,.,TRBD1
TGTGCCAGCTCACTAGCGGGAAGGGCTGAAGCTTTCTTT,CASSLAGRAEAFF,TRBJ1-1,TRBV18,.,.